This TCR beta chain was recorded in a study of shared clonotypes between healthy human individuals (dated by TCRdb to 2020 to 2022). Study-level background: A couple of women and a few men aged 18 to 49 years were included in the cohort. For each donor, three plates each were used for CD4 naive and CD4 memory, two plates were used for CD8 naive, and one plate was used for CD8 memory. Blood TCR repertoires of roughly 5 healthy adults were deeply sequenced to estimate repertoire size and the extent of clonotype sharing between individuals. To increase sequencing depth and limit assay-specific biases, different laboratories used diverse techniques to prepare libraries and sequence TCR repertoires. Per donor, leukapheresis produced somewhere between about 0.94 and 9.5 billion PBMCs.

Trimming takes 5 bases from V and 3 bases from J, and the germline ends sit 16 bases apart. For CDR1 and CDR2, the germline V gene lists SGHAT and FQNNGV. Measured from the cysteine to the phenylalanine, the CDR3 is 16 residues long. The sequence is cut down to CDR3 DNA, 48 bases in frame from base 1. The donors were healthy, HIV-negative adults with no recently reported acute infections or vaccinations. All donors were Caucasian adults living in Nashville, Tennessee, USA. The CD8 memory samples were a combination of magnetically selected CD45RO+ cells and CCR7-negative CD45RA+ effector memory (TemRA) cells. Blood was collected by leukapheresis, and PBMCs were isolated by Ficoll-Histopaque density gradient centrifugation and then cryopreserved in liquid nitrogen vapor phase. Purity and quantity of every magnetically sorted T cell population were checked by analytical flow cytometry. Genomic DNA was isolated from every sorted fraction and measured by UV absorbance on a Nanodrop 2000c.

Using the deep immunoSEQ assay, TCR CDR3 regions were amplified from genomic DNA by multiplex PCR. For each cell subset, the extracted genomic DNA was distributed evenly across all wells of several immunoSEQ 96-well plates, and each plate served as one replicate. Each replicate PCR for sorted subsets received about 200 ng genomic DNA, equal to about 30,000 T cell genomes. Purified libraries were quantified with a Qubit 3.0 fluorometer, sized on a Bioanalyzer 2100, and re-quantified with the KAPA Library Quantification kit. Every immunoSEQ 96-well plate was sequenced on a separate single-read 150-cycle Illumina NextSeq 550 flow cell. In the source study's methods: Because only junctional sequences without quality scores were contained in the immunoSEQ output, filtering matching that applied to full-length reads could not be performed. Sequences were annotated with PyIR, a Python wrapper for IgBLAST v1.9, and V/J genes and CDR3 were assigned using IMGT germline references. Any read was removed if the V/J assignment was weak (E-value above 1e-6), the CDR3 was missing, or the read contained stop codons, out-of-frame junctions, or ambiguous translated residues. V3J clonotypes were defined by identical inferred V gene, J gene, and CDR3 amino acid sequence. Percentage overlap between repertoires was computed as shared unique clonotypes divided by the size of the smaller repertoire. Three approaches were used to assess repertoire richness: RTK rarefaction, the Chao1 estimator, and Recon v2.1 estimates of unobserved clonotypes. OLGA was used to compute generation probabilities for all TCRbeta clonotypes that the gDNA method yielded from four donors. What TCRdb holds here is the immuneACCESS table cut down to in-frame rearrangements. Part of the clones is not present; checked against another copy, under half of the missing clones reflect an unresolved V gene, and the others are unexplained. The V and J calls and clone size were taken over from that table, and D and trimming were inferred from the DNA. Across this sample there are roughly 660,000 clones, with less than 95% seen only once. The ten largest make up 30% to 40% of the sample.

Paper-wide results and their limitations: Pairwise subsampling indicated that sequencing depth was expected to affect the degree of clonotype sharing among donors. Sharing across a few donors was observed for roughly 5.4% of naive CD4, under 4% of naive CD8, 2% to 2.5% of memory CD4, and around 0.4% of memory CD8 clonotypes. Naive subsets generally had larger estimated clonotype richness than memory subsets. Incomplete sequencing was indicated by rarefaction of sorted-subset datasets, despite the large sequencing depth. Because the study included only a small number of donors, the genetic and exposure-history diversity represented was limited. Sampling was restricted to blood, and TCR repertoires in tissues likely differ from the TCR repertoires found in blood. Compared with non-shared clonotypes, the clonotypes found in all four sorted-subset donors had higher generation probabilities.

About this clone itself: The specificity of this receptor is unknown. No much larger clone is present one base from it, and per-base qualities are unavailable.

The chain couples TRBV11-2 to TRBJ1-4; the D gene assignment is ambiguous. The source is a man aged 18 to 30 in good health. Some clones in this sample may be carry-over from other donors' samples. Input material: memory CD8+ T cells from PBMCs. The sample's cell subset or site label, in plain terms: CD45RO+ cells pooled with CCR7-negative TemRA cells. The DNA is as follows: TGTGCCAGCAGCCCCTGGAATCTTAGAGCTAATGAAAAACTGTTTTTT. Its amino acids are CASSPWNLRANEKLFF.